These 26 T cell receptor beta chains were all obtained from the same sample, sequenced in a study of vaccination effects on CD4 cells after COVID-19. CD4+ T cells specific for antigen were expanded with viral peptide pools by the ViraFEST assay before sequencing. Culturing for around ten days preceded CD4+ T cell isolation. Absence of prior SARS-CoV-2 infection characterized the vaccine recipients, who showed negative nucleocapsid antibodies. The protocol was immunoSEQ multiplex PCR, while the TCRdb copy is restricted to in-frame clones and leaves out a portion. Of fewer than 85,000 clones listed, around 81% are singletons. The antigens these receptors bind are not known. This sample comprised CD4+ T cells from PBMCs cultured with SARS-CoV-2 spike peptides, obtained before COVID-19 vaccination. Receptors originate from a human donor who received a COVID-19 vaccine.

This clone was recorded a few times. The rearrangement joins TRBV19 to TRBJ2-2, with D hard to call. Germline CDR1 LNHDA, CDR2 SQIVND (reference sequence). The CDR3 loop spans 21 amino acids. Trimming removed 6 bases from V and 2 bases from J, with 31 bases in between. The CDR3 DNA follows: TGTGCCAGTAGATACCTCTCTACCAACGTGAGGCCGTTCGTTAACACCGGGGAGCTGTTTTTT. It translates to CASRYLSTNVRPFVNTGELFF.

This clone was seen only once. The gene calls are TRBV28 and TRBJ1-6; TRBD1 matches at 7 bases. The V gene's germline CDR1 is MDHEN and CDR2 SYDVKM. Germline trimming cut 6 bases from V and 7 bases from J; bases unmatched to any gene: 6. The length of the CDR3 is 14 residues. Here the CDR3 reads CASSSGGINSPLHF. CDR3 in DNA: TGTGCCAGCAGCTCAGGGGGAATAAATTCACCCCTCCACTTT.

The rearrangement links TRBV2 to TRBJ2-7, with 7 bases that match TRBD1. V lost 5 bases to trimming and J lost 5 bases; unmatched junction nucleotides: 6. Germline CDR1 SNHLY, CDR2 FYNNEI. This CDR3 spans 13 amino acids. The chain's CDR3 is CASSLRGQDEQYV. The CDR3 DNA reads TGTGCCAGCAGTTTAAGGGGGCAGGACGAGCAGTACGTC.

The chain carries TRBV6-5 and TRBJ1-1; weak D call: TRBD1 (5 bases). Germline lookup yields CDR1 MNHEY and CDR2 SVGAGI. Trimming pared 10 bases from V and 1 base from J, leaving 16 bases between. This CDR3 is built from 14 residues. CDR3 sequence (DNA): TGTGCCACCCCCGTGGGGGGACCGAACACTGAAGCTTTCTTT. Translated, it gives CATPVGGPNTEAFF.

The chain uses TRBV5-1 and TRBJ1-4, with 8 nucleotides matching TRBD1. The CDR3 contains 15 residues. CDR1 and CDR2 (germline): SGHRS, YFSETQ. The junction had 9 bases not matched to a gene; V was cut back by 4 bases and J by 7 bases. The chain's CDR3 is CASSVLTGGSEKLFF. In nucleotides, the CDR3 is TGCGCCAGCAGCGTCCTAACAGGGGGTAGTGAAAAACTGTTTTTT.

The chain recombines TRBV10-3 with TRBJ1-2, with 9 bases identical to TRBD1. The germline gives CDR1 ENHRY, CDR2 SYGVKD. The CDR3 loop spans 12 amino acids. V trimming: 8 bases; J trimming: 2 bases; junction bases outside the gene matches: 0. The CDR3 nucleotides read TGTGCCATCGGACAGGGGAACTATGGCTACACCTTC. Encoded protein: CAIGQGNYGYTF.

CDR3 loop: CASRRTSGGTYEQYV. CDR3 bases: TGTGCCAGCAGAAGGACTAGCGGGGGTACCTACGAGCAGTACGTC. The chain carries TRBV6-5 and TRBJ2-7, with 13 bases fitting TRBD2. The CDR3 is 15 amino acids. Germline V gene lookup returns CDR1 MNHEY and CDR2 SVGAGI. Unmatched junction bases numbered 4, after V lost 6 bases and J lost 2 bases.

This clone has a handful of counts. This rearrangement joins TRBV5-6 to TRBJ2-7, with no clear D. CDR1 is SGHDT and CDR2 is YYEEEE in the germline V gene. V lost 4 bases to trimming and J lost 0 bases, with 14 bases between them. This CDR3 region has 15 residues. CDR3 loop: CASSRVAVSSYEQYV. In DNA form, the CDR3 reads TGTGCCAGCAGCCGGGTGGCGGTGAGCTCCTACGAGCAGTACGTC.

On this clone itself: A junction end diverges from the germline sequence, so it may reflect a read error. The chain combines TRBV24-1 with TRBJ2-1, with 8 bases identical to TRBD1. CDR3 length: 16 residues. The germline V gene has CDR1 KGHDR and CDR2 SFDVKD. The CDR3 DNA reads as TGTGCCACCAGTGATCTGACAGGGGCCTCCAACAATGAGCAGTTCTTC. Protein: CATSDLTGASNNEQFF.

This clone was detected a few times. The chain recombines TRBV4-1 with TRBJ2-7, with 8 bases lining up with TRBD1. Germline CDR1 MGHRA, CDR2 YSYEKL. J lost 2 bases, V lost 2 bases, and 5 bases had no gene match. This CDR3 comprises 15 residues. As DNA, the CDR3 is TGCGCCAGCAGCCAATCCAGGGGGCTGACCTACGAGCAGTACGTC. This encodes CASSQSRGLTYEQYV.

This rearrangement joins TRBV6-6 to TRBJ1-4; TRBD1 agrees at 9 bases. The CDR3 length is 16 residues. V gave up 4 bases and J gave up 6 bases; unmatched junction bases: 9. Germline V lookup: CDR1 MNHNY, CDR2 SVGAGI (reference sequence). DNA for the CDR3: TGTGCCAGCAGTTCCTCACCGGGACAGGGTTATGAAAAACTGTTTTTT. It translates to CASSSSPGQGYEKLFF.

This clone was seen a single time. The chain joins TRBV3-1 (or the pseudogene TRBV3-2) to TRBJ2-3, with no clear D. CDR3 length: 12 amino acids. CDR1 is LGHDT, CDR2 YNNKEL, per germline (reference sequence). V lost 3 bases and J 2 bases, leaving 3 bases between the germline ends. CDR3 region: CASSQTTDTQYF. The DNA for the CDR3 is TGTGCCAGCAGCCAGACCACAGATACGCAGTATTTT.

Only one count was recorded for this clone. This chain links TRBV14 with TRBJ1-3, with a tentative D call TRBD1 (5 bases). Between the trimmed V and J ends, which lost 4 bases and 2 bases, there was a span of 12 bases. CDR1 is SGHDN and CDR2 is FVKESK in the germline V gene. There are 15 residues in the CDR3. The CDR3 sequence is CASSLLGVAGNTIYF. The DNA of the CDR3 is TGTGCCAGCAGCCTACTGGGGGTGGCTGGAAACACCATATATTTT.

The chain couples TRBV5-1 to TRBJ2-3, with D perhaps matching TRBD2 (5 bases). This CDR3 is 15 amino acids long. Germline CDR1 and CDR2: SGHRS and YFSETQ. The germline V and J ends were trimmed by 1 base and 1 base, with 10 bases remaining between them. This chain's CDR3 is CASSLQDSGTDTQYF. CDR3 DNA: TGCGCCAGCAGCTTGCAAGATAGCGGCACAGATACGCAGTATTTT.

The CDR3 DNA sequence: TGCGCCAGCAGCCATACCAACCGACTAGGGGACACCGGGGAGCTGTTTTTT. Protein: CASSHTNRLGDTGELFF. This chain links TRBV4-1 with TRBJ2-2, with TRBD2 as a possible D gene (6 bases). V dropped 3 bases and J dropped 3 bases, with 17 bases sitting between them. Germline V lookup: CDR1 MGHRA, CDR2 YSYEKL. This CDR3 is 17 amino acids long.

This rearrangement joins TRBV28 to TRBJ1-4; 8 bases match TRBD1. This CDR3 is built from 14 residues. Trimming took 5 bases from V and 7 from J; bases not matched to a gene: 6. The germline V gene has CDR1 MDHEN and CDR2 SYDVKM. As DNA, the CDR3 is TGTGCCAGCAGTATTCAGGGGGCAGTTGAAAAACTGTTTTTT. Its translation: CASSIQGAVEKLFF.

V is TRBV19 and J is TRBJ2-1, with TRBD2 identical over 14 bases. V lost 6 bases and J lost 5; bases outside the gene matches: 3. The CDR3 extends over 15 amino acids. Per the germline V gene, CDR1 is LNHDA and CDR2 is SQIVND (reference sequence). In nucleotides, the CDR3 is TGTGCCAGTAGGGGGGGACTAGCGGGGGACAATGAGCAGTTCTTC. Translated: CASRGGLAGDNEQFF.

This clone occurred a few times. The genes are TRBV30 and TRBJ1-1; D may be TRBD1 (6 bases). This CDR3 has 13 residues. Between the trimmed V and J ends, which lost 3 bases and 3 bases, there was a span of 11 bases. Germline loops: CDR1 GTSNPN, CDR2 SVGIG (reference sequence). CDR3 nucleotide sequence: TGTGCCTGGAGCGTACAGGGATACACTGAAGCTTTCTTT. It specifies CAWSVQGYTEAFF.

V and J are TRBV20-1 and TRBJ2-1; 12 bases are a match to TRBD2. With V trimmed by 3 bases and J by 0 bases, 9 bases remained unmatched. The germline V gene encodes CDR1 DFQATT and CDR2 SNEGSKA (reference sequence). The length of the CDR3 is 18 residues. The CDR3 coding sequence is TGCAGTGCTAGTAGGGTGACTAGCGGGGGACCCTCCTACAATGAGCAGTTCTTC. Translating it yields CSASRVTSGGPSYNEQFF.

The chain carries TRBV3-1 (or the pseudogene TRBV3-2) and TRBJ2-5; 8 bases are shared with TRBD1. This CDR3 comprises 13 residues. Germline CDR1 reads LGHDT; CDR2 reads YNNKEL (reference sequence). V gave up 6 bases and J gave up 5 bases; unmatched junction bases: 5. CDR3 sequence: CASSPGGLETQYF. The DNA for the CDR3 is TGTGCCAGCAGTCCAGGGGGCTTGGAGACCCAGTACTTC.

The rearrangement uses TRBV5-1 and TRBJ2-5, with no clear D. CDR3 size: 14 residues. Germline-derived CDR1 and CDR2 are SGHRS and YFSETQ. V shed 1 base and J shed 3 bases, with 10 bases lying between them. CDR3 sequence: CASSLFDPEETQYF. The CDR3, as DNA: TGCGCCAGCAGCTTGTTCGATCCAGAAGAGACCCAGTACTTC.

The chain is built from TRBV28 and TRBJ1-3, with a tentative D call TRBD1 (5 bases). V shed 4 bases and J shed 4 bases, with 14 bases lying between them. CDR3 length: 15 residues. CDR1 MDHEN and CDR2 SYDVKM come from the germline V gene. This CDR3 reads CASSSPEGRGNTIYF. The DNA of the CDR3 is TGTGCCAGCAGTTCCCCCGAGGGGAGAGGAAACACCATATATTTT.

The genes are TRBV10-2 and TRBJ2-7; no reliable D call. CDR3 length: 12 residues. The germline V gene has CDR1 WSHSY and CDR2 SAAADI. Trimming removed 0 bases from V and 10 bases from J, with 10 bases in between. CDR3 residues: CASSESIVSQYV. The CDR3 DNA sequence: TGCGCCAGCAGTGAGTCGATCGTGAGCCAGTACGTC.

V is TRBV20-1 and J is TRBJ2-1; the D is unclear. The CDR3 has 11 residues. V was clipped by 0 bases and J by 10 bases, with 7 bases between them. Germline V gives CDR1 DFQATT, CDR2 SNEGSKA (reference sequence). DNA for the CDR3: TGCAGTGCTAGAGATCTGAACGAGCAGTTCTTC. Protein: CSARDLNEQFF.

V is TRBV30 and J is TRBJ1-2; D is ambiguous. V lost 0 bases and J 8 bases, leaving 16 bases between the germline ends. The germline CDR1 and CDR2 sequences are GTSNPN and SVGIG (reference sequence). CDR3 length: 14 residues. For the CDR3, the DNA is TGTGCCTGGAGTGTAGCGGCGGGTCTGGGGGGCTACACCTTC. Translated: CAWSVAAGLGGYTF.

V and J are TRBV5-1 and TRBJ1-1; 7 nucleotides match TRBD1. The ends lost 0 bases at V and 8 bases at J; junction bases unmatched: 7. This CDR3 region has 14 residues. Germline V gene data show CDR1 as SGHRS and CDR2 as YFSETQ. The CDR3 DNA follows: TGCGCCAGCAGCTTGGAGGGACAGATCGGGGAAGCTTTCTTT. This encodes CASSLEGQIGEAFF. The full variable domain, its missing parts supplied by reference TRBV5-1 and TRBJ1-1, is KAGVTQTPRYLIKTRGQQVTLSCSPISGHRSVSWYQQTPGQGLQFLFEYFSETQRNKGNFPGRFSGRQFSNSRSEMNVSTLELGDSALYLCASSLEGQIGEAFFGQGTRLTVV.